What follows are 25 T cell receptor beta chains derived from one specimen sequenced in a study of T-cell reconstitution after alpha-beta-depleted transplantation in children. Unique molecular identifiers featured in how the TCRbeta library was prepared. Via MiXCR, TCRdb re-called the PCR reads, giving one row per CDR3 protein. The sample lists about 97,000 distinct CDR3 sequences; 4.5% to 7.5% were seen once. This material consisted of PBMCs, mostly from graft donor cells, taken 60 days after TCRalphabeta/CD19-depleted stem cell transplant. Every receptor here comes from a female patient aged 2-9 years who had a stem cell transplant for Fanconi anemia, so the T cells may come from the graft donor.

The sample holds a few counts of this clonotype. The CDR3 bases are TGTGCCAGCAGTACCCAGGGTAACTATGGCTACACCTTC. Residues: CASSTQGNYGYTF. This chain links TRBV12-3 or TRBV12-4 with TRBJ1-2, with a tentative D call TRBD1 (5 bases). The CDR3 totals 13 residues. Trimming cost V 5 bases and J 1 base, with 8 bases left between them.

This clonotype turned up a few times. V gene TRBV5-1 combines with J gene TRBJ2-7; D is ambiguous. The CDR3 is 15 amino acids. Trimming took 0 bases from V and 1 from J, leaving 11 bases between them. Germline V CDR1 and CDR2: SGHRS, YFSETQ. The CDR3 DNA sequence: TGCGCCAGCAGCTTGGGGCAGGAAGTGTCCTACGAGCAGTACTTC. Translation: CASSLGQEVSYEQYF.

At least ten counts were recorded for this clonotype. This chain uses TRBV29-1 with TRBJ2-2; possible D gene TRBD2, 5 bases. The CDR3 has 11 amino acids. Germline values: CDR1 SQVTM, CDR2 ANQGSEA. V was cut by 4 bases and J by 8 bases, with 8 bases left in between. CDR3 region: CSVGWRGELFF. CDR3 nucleotide sequence: TGCAGCGTTGGATGGAGGGGGGAGCTGTTTTTT.

Regarding this clonotype: The junction differs from germline at one of its ends, possibly a read error. DNA for the CDR3: TGCAGTGCTGGAGAGCAGTACTTC. Translating it yields CSAGEQYF. This chain connects TRBV20-1 to TRBJ2-7; D gene unclear. The CDR3 has 8 residues. Looked up from germline, CDR1 is DFQATT and CDR2 is SNEGSKA (reference sequence).

This clonotype was observed at least ten times. This rearrangement joins TRBV20-1 to TRBJ2-1; 7 bases are a match to TRBD2. V lost 4 bases, J lost 2 bases, and 8 bases stayed unmatched. The CDR3 has 15 amino acids. Germline-derived CDR1 and CDR2 are DFQATT and SNEGSKA (reference sequence). In DNA, the CDR3 is TGCAGTGCTACTCCCGGGACTACCCCCTACAATGAGCAGTTCTTC. It codes for CSATPGTTPYNEQFF.

This clonotype was picked up many times. The chain carries TRBV27 and TRBJ2-1; 8 nucleotides line up with TRBD2. Trimming cost V 2 bases and J 10 bases; bases outside gene matches: 7. CDR3 length: 14 amino acids. Germline loops: CDR1 MNHEY, CDR2 SMNVEV (reference sequence). The DNA of the CDR3 is TGTGCCAGCAGTTTAGTACTAGCGGATCGCGAGCAGTTCTTC. This sequence encodes CASSLVLADREQFF.

This clonotype was recorded at least ten times. The chain is built from TRBV27 and TRBJ2-3; 10 bases agree with TRBD2. This CDR3 has 16 residues. From germline, CDR1 is MNHEY and CDR2 SMNVEV (reference sequence). V lost 8 bases to trimming and J lost 3 bases; unmatched junction nucleotides: 11. CDR3 in DNA: TGTGCCAGCCTCCCTCTAGCGGGAGATGAGACAGATACGCAGTATTTT. Residues: CASLPLAGDETDTQYF.

This clonotype appeared many times. The DNA for the CDR3 is TGCAGTGCTAGAAAGGACTTGAACACTGAAGCTTTCTTT. Translated: CSARKDLNTEAFF. The gene calls are TRBV20-1 and TRBJ1-1, with unresolved D. Per the germline V gene, CDR1 is DFQATT and CDR2 is SNEGSKA (reference sequence). The CDR3 contains 13 residues. V gave up 2 bases and J gave up 0 bases, with 7 bases separating them.

This clonotype was observed at least ten times. The chain recombines TRBV25-1 with TRBJ2-1; 11 bases agree with TRBD1. The J segment lost 6 bases and the V segment lost 6 bases, leaving 10 bases of the junction unmatched. The CDR3 runs 16 residues. Per the germline V gene, CDR1 is MGHDK and CDR2 is SYGVNS. Written as DNA, the CDR3 is TGTGCCAGCAGCGAAACCGGGACAGGGGGGGCCAATGAGCAGTTCTTC. Its translation is CASSETGTGGANEQFF. The complete variable domain, with remaining parts taken from reference TRBV25-1 and TRBJ2-1, reads EADIYQTPRYLVIGTGKKITLECSQTMGHDKMYWYQQDPGMELHLIHYSYGVNSTEKGDLSSESTVSRIRTEHFPLTLESARPSHTSQYLCASSETGTGGANEQFFGPGTRLTVL.

This clonotype was counted only a few times. The chain employs TRBV7-2 and TRBJ1-4, with unresolved D. V gave up 1 base and J gave up 1 base, with 10 bases separating them. Per the germline V gene, CDR1 is SGHTA and CDR2 is FQGNSA. CDR3 length equals 16 residues. The CDR3 loop reads CASSLDSGLTNEKLFF. As DNA, the CDR3 is TGTGCCAGCAGCTTAGATTCGGGATTAACTAATGAAAAACTGTTTTTT.

The table lists this clonotype with many counts. The chain joins TRBV12-3 or TRBV12-4 to TRBJ2-5, with a tentative D call TRBD1 (6 bases). The CDR3 length is 19 residues. V gave up 0 bases and J gave up 5 bases, with 25 bases separating them. The CDR3 sequence: CASSLALNLGQMAKETQYF. Written as DNA, the CDR3 is TGTGCCAGCAGTTTAGCGCTCAACCTCGGACAGATGGCTAAGGAGACCCAGTACTTC.

This clonotype was detected many times. This rearrangement joins TRBV5-1 to TRBJ2-1; the match to TRBD2 covers 11 bases. The V gene end was trimmed by 6 bases and the J gene end by 3 bases; junction bases not matched to a gene: 5. Per the germline V gene, CDR1 is SGHRS and CDR2 is YFSETQ. There are 15 residues in the CDR3. CDR3 bases: TGCGCCAGCACCCTAGCGGGGGGTGGCTACAATGAGCAGTTCTTC. It specifies CASTLAGGGYNEQFF.

This clonotype came up once. A much more abundant neighbour one base away suggests this may be a read error. The chain employs TRBV12-3 or TRBV12-4 and TRBJ2-5; 15 bases are a match to TRBD2. This CDR3 spans 18 amino acids. In DNA, the CDR3 is TGTGCCAGCTGTTTATGGACTAGCGGGGGGGCGCGACAAGAGACCCAGTACTTC. Protein product: CASCLWTSGGARQETQYF.

This clonotype has a handful of counts. This rearrangement joins TRBV20-1 to TRBJ1-1, with D possibly matching TRBD1 (6 bases). This CDR3 region has 15 residues. V lost 1 base and J lost 4, with 16 bases in between. Germline loops: CDR1 DFQATT, CDR2 SNEGSKA (reference sequence). CDR3 residues: CSARVRSGVGTEAFF. CDR3 coding DNA: TGCAGTGCTAGAGTTAGGTCAGGGGTCGGCACTGAAGCTTTCTTT.

This clonotype was counted at least ten times. The V call is TRBV5-1, the J call TRBJ2-3; D is possibly TRBD2 (6 bases). V dropped 1 base and J dropped 1 base, with 7 bases sitting between them. The germline gives CDR1 SGHRS, CDR2 YFSETQ. The CDR3 is made up of 14 amino acids. CDR3 sequence reads: CASSLPSGTDTQYF. CDR3 bases: TGCGCCAGCAGCTTGCCTAGCGGCACAGATACGCAGTATTTT.

The genes are TRBV28 and TRBJ2-3, with 14 bases aligning to TRBD2. V lost 4 bases, J lost 0 bases, and 3 bases stayed unmatched. In germline, CDR1 is MDHEN, CDR2 SYDVKM. The CDR3 extends over 17 amino acids. CDR3 amino acids: CASSWTSGGLSTDTQYF. The CDR3 coding sequence is TGTGCCAGCAGTTGGACTAGCGGGGGGCTAAGCACAGATACGCAGTATTTT.

This clonotype has ten or more counts. The rearrangement links TRBV7-3 to TRBJ2-1, with no clear D. V dropped 6 bases and J dropped 2 bases, with 11 bases sitting between them. The CDR3 sequence is 14 residues long. The germline CDR1 and CDR2 sequences are SGHTA and FQGTGA. The CDR3 nucleotides read TGTGCCAGCAGTGGCAGTGGCCCCTACAATGAGCAGTTCTTC. Amino acid sequence: CASSGSGPYNEQFF.

This clonotype has ten or more counts. The CDR3 protein is CASSEWGTYNEQFF. CDR3 nucleotides: TGTGCCAGCAGTGAATGGGGGACCTACAATGAGCAGTTCTTC. The V call is TRBV6-4, the J call TRBJ2-1; D is perhaps TRBD1 or TRBD2 (5 bases each). Germline CDR1 and CDR2: MRHNA and SNTAGT. Between the trimmed V and J ends, which lost 3 bases and 2 bases, there was a span of 8 bases. The CDR3 extends over 14 amino acids.

Worth noting for this clonotype: A single base separates this from a much larger clone, so it may be a read error. The rearrangement joins TRBV12-3 or TRBV12-4 to TRBJ1-4; a weak D match, TRBD1 (6 bases). The CDR3 contains 13 residues. V lost 10 bases, J lost 8 bases, and 17 bases lay in between. The CDR3 sequence is CANRMTGVEKLFF. In DNA, the CDR3 is TGTGCCAACAGGATGACAGGAGTGGAAAAACTGTTTTTT.

The chain recombines TRBV3-1 with TRBJ2-3, with D perhaps TRBD2 (6 bases). V was pared by 0 bases and J by 0 bases, with 22 bases between. Germline assignment: CDR1 LGHDT and CDR2 YNNKEL (reference sequence). The CDR3 runs to 20 residues. The CDR3 DNA is TGTGCCAGCAGCCAAGATGAGGCGGGGCTACTCCCCGTTAGCACAGATACGCAGTATTTT. It codes for CASSQDEAGLLPVSTDTQYF.

The V call is TRBV28, the J call TRBJ2-7; D ambiguous. This CDR3 has 16 residues. Germline V lookup: CDR1 MDHEN, CDR2 SYDVKM. The V end lost 3 bases, the J end lost 0 bases, and 15 bases lay between the germline ends. The CDR3 DNA reads TGTGCCAGCAGTTTTCCTACGGCAATAAGCTCCTACGAGCAGTACTTC. It encodes CASSFPTAISSYEQYF.

This clonotype was seen repeatedly, ten times or more. The chain links TRBV28 to TRBJ2-7, with TRBD1 identical over 9 bases. CDR3 length equals 15 residues. From germline, CDR1 is MDHEN and CDR2 SYDVKM. Germline trimming cut 5 bases from V and 3 bases from J; bases unmatched to any gene: 8. The CDR3 is CASSPETGGFYEQYF. CDR3 sequence (DNA): TGTGCCAGCAGTCCCGAGACAGGGGGTTTCTACGAGCAGTACTTC.

In this sample, this clonotype turned up many times. The J gene is TRBJ1-1, the V gene TRBV13; the D gene is possibly TRBD1 (5 bases). This CDR3 spans 14 amino acids. Per the germline V gene, CDR1 is PRHDT and CDR2 is FYEKMQ (reference sequence). V was clipped by 5 bases and J by 1 base, with 11 bases between them. CDR3 DNA sequence: TGTGCCAGCAGCCTCGACAGAGAGAACACTGAAGCTTTCTTT. Amino acid sequence: CASSLDRENTEAFF. Together with reference TRBV13 and TRBJ1-1, the CDR3 gives the full variable domain: AAGVIQSPRHLIKEKRETATLKCYPIPRHDTVYWYQQGPGQDPQFLISFYEKMQSDKGSIPDRFSAQQFSDYHSELNMSSLELGDSALYFCASSLDRENTEAFFGQGTRLTVV.

This clonotype was recorded many times. This rearrangement joins TRBV7-9 to TRBJ2-3; 11 nucleotides line up with TRBD2. The CDR3 consists of 16 residues. CDR1 is SEHNR and CDR2 is FQNEAQ in the germline V gene (reference sequence). With V trimmed by 3 bases and J by 2 bases, 4 bases remained unmatched. The CDR3 sequence is CASSLTSGAYTDTQYF. The DNA of the CDR3 is TGTGCCAGCAGCTTGACTAGCGGGGCCTACACAGATACGCAGTATTTT. Together with reference TRBV7-9 and TRBJ2-3, the CDR3 gives the full variable domain: DTGVSQNPRHKITKRGQNVTFRCDPISEHNRLYWYRQTLGQGPEFLTYFQNEAQLEKSRLLSDRFSAERPKGSFSTLEIQRTEQGDSAMYLCASSLTSGAYTDTQYFGPGTRLTVL.

This clonotype has only a few counts. The chain's CDR3 is CASGRDRGNGYTF. CDR3 sequence (DNA): TGTGCCAGCGGCCGGGACAGGGGGAACGGCTACACCTTC. The rearrangement uses TRBV2 and TRBJ1-2, with 11 bases matching TRBD1. V dropped 8 bases and J dropped 8; count of bases not matched to a gene: 7. The CDR3 is made up of 13 amino acids. The germline V gene has CDR1 SNHLY and CDR2 FYNNEI.